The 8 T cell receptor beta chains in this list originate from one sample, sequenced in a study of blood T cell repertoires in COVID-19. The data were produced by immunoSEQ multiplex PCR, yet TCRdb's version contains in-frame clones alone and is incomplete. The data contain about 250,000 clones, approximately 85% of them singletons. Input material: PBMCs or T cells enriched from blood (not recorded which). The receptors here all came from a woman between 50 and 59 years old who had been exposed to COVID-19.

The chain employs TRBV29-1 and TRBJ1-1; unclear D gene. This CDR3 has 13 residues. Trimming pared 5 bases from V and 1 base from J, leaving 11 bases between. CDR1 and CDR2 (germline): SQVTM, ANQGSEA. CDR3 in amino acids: CSVRKLGNTEAFF. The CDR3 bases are TGCAGCGTTCGGAAGCTAGGGAACACTGAAGCTTTCTTT.

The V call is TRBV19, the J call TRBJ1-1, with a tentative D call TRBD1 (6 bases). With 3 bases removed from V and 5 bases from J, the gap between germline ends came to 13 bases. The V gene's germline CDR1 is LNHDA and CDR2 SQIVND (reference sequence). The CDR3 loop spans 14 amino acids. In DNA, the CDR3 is TGTGCCAGTAGTATCGGGGGGCTTAAGACTGAAGCTTTCTTT. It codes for CASSIGGLKTEAFF.

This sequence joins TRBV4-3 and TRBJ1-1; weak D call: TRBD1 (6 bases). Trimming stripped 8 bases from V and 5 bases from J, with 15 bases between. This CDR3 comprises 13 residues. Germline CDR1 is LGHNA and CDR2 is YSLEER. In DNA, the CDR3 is TGCGCCAGCGGCAGGGGTATTGGTACTGAAGCTTTCTTT. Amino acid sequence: CASGRGIGTEAFF.

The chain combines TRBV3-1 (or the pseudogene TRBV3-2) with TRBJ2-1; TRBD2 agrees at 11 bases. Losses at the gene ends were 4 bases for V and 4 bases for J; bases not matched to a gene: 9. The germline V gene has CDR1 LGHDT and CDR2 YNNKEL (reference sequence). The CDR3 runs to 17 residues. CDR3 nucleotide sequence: TGTGCCAGCAGCCCTTTACCACTAGCGGGGGTATACAATGAGCAGTTCTTC. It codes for CASSPLPLAGVYNEQFF.

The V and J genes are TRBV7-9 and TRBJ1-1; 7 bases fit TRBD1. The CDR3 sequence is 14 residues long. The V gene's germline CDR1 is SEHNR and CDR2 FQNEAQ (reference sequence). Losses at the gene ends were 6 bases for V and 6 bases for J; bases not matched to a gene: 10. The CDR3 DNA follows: TGTGCCAGCAGAACCGATGACAGGGTGGCTGAAGCTTTCTTT. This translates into CASRTDDRVAEAFF.

CDR3 sequence: CASSQTRSPSGNTIYF. The CDR3 bases are TGTGCCAGCAGCCAAACCCGGAGCCCCTCCGGAAACACCATATATTTT. The chain couples TRBV3-1 (or the pseudogene TRBV3-2) to TRBJ1-3, with D unresolved. The CDR3 loop spans 16 amino acids. The ends were cut back, 2 bases at V and 4 bases at J, with 15 bases in the middle. CDR1 and CDR2 (germline): LGHDT, YNNKEL (reference sequence).

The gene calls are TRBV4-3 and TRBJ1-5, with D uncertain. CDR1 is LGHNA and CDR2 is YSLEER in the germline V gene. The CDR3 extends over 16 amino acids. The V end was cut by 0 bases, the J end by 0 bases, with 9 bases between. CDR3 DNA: TGCGCCAGCAGCCAAGATAGGCAGGATAGCAATCAGCCCCAGCATTTT. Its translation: CASSQDRQDSNQPQHF.

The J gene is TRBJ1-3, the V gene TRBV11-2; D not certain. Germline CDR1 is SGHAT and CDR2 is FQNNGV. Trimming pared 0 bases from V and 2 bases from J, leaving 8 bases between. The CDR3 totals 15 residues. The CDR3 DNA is TGTGCCAGCAGCTTAGAGGCAGAAGCTGGAAACACCATATATTTT. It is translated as CASSLEAEAGNTIYF.